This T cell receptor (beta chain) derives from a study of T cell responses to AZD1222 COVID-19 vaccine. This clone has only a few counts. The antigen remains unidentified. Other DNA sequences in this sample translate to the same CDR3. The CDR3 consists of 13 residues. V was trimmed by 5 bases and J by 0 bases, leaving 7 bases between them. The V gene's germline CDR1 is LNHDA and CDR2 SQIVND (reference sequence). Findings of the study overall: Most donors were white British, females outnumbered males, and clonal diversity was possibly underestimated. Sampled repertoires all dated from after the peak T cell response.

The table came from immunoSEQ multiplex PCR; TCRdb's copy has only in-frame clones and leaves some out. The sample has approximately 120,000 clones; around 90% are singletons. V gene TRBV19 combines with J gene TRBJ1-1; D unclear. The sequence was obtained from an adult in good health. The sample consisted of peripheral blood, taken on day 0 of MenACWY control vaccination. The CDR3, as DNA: TGTGCCAGTAGTTCACAGATGAACACTGAAGCTTTCTTT. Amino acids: CASSSQMNTEAFF.